One and the same sample provided the 13 T cell receptor beta chains below, sequenced in a study of T cell repertoires in cytomegalovirus infection. These receptors' antigens are unknown. TCRdb passed the reads through MiXCR, listing each CDR3 protein once. The sample has some 500,000 distinct CDR3 sequences; about 39% are singletons. Source: cultured PBMCs, taken from culture after CMV antigen stimulation. The receptors shown here come from a human donor in good health (CMV status not recorded). Some clones in this sample may be carry-over from other donors' samples.

CDR3 DNA sequence: TGCAGTGCTAACAGGGAAGAGACCCAGTACTTC. This codes for CSANREETQYF. The chain is built from TRBV20-1 and TRBJ2-5, with D possibly TRBD1 on 6 matching bases. The V and J ends lost 4 bases and 3 bases respectively, with 6 bases between them. This CDR3 has 11 residues. CDR1 is DFQATT and CDR2 is SNEGSKA in the germline V gene (reference sequence).

In its sample, this clonotype was seen a few times. The gene calls are TRBV20-1 and TRBJ1-5, with a possible D match to TRBD1 (5 bases). Looked up from germline, CDR1 is DFQATT and CDR2 is SNEGSKA (reference sequence). The germline V and J ends were trimmed by 3 bases and 0 bases, with 9 bases remaining between them. This CDR3 region has 14 residues. The CDR3 loop is CSARGQVSNQPQHF. CDR3 nucleotides: TGCAGTGCTAGGGGGCAGGTTAGCAATCAGCCCCAGCATTTT.

The chain couples TRBV12-3 or TRBV12-4 to TRBJ1-5; 8 bases match TRBD1. V shed 3 bases and J 7 bases; nucleotides not matched to a gene: 11. This CDR3 region has 16 residues. The CDR3 region is CASSFRGRRSGQPQHF. The CDR3 nucleotides read TGTGCCAGCAGTTTCAGGGGGCGACGGAGCGGCCAGCCCCAGCATTTT.

V usage is TRBV15 and J usage is TRBJ1-1; 9 bases agree with TRBD1. CDR3 length: 14 residues. The V segment lost 3 bases and the J segment 6 bases; nucleotides outside the gene matches: 5. From germline, CDR1 is LNHNV and CDR2 YYDKDF (reference sequence). In DNA, the CDR3 is TGTGCCACCAGCAGGGGACAGGGAATCGCTGAAGCTTTCTTT. Its protein is CATSRGQGIAEAFF.

The chain couples TRBV7-8 to TRBJ1-5, with D unresolved. V lost 1 base, J lost 9 bases, and 13 bases lay in between. The CDR3 extends over 14 amino acids. The germline V gene has CDR1 SGHVS and CDR2 FQNEAQ. The CDR3 is CASSLGFPPRPQHF. The CDR3, as DNA: TGTGCCAGCAGCTTAGGTTTCCCTCCCAGGCCCCAGCATTTT.

This clonotype was seen a few times. This chain joins TRBV6-5 and TRBJ2-3, with D perhaps TRBD1 (5 bases). The CDR3 runs 13 residues. The germline V and J ends were trimmed by 2 bases and 5 bases, with 8 bases remaining between them. CDR1 is MNHEY, CDR2 SVGAGI, per germline. In DNA form, the CDR3 reads TGTGCCAGCAGTTACAGGGGTAAAGATACGCAGTATTTT. Translation: CASSYRGKDTQYF.

The CDR3 loop is CASSLTRGGSGNTIYF. The DNA for the CDR3 is TGTGCCAGCAGCTTAACTCGAGGGGGCTCTGGAAACACCATATATTTT. The chain uses TRBV7-2 and TRBJ1-3, with D perhaps TRBD1 (6 bases). V lost 2 bases, J lost 0 bases, and 11 bases lay in between. From germline, CDR1 is SGHTA and CDR2 FQGNSA. The CDR3 covers 16 residues.

This chain uses TRBV12-5 with TRBJ2-3; D is ambiguous. CDR3 length equals 15 residues. Per the germline V gene, CDR1 is LGHNT and CDR2 is FRNRAP. The V and J ends lost 0 bases and 5 bases respectively, with 12 bases between them. DNA for the CDR3: TGTGCTAGTGGTTTGGTTCGGGTGTTCGAAGATACGCAGTATTTT. It encodes CASGLVRVFEDTQYF.

The rearrangement joins TRBV7-2 to TRBJ2-1; TRBD2 agrees at 9 bases. The CDR3 is 15 residues long. The V gene's germline CDR1 is SGHTA and CDR2 FQGNSA. Trimming at V came to 5 bases and at J to 4 bases, leaving 6 bases not matched to a gene. The CDR3 here is CASSPRLAGYNEQFF. Here the CDR3 DNA reads TGTGCCAGCAGCCCCCGGCTAGCGGGATACAATGAGCAGTTCTTC.

V gene TRBV29-1 combines with J gene TRBJ2-7; maybe TRBD2 (6 bases). Trimming left V 2 bases short and J 0 bases short, with 14 bases between. Germline V gene lookup returns CDR1 SQVTM and CDR2 ANQGSEA. The length of the CDR3 is 15 residues. DNA of the CDR3: TGCAGCGTTGAAACCCGGGACTCGAGCTCCTACGAGCAGTACTTC. This codes for CSVETRDSSSYEQYF.

The rearrangement links TRBV7-8 to TRBJ2-7; 11 bases fit TRBD2. The germline gives CDR1 SGHVS, CDR2 FQNEAQ. The CDR3 sequence is 16 residues long. With V trimmed by 4 bases and J by 2 bases, 7 bases remained unmatched. The CDR3 spells CASSSLTSGVAYEQYF. As DNA, the CDR3 is TGTGCCAGCAGCTCCTTGACTAGCGGGGTAGCCTACGAGCAGTACTTC.

The chain combines TRBV6-5 with TRBJ1-2, with D perhaps TRBD1 (5 bases). This CDR3 has 15 amino acids. Deletions cut 6 bases from V and 4 bases from J, with 18 bases between. In germline, CDR1 is MNHEY, CDR2 SVGAGI. The CDR3 nucleotides are TGTGCCAGCAGGATTGGAGCGCCCGGGGGCTATGGCTACACCTTC. It specifies CASRIGAPGGYGYTF.

This chain connects TRBV20-1 to TRBJ2-3; no reliable D call. Trimming stripped 3 bases from V and 4 bases from J, with 11 bases between. CDR3 length equals 13 residues. The V gene's germline CDR1 is DFQATT and CDR2 SNEGSKA (reference sequence). The chain's CDR3 is CSASRVVADTQYF. The CDR3 DNA follows: TGCAGTGCTAGTAGGGTTGTTGCAGATACGCAGTATTTT.